The 30 T cell receptor beta chains below were found in one sample sequenced in a study of blood T cell dynamics during melanoma immunotherapy. Time point in this sample: pre-treatment baseline. Produced via immunoSEQ multiplex PCR; TCRdb's table is partial and in-frame only. Among about 8,500 clones listed, 81% were seen once. Sample: blood, taken from a patient treated with checkpoint blockade. The source of these receptors is a human donor with melanoma.

V gene TRBV30 combines with J gene TRBJ2-2, with a possible D match to TRBD1 (5 bases). This CDR3 region has 14 residues. Per the germline V gene, CDR1 is GTSNPN and CDR2 is SVGIG (reference sequence). V lost 4 bases and J lost 4, with 13 bases in between. The DNA of the CDR3 is TGTGCCTGGAAAAGAACAACAGGCACCGGGGAGCTGTTTTTT. Protein product: CAWKRTTGTGELFF.

The chain has TRBV9 and TRBJ2-3; no clear D. There are 12 residues in the CDR3. Trimming left V 4 bases short and J 4 bases short, with 7 bases between. Germline V gene sequence: CDR1 SGDLS, CDR2 YYNGEE. The CDR3 nucleotides read TGTGCCAGCAGCCCCTCGGCAGATACGCAGTATTTT. Translation gives CASSPSADTQYF.

The V call is TRBV5-1, the J call TRBJ2-7; 8 bases line up with TRBD2. This CDR3 has 12 amino acids. Germline CDR1 is SGHRS and CDR2 is YFSETQ. V was pared by 3 bases and J by 6 bases, with 2 bases of the junction left unmatched. The CDR3 sequence is CASSSGGAEQYF. CDR3 bases: TGCGCCAGCAGCTCCGGGGGGGCCGAGCAGTACTTC.

V is TRBV10-3 and J is TRBJ2-1; the match to TRBD2 covers 9 bases. V lost 5 bases to trimming and J lost 5 bases; unmatched junction nucleotides: 7. The germline gives CDR1 ENHRY, CDR2 SYGVKD. The CDR3 extends over 15 amino acids. Here the CDR3 DNA reads TGTGCCATCAGTTGGAGCGGGAGGCCGGACAATGAGCAGTTCTTC. Protein sequence: CAISWSGRPDNEQFF.

CDR3 DNA: TGTGCCAGCAGTTCCCCTAGCGGGAGGATGAACGAGCAGTACTTC. This gives the protein CASSSPSGRMNEQYF. V is TRBV27 and J is TRBJ2-7; 11 bases match TRBD2. The CDR3 length is 15 residues. Germline V gene data show CDR1 as MNHEY and CDR2 as SMNVEV (reference sequence). V trimming: 4 bases; J trimming: 5 bases; junction bases outside the gene matches: 7.

This chain connects TRBV6-6 to TRBJ1-2; 10 bases align to TRBD1. V lost 5 bases to trimming and J lost 4 bases; unmatched junction nucleotides: 7. This CDR3 contains 15 residues. CDR1 MNHNY and CDR2 SVGAGI come from the germline V gene (reference sequence). In DNA, the CDR3 is TGTGCCAGCAGTCAGCCGGGACAGGGGTCCTATGGCTACACCTTC. Its translation is CASSQPGQGSYGYTF.

The chain employs TRBV13 and TRBJ2-7; the match to TRBD2 covers 10 bases. Germline V lookup: CDR1 PRHDT, CDR2 FYEKMQ (reference sequence). Trimming cost V 5 bases and J 4 bases; bases outside gene matches: 8. The CDR3 has 15 amino acids. The DNA of the CDR3 is TGTGCCAGCAGCCCGCGGACTAGCGGTCTATACGAGCAGTACTTC. It encodes CASSPRTSGLYEQYF.

The rearrangement links TRBV5-1 to TRBJ1-1; maybe TRBD1 (5 bases). Trimming removed 4 bases from V and 3 bases from J, with 13 bases in between. This CDR3 is 14 amino acids long. CDR1 is SGHRS, CDR2 YFSETQ, per germline. CDR3 in DNA: TGCGCCAGCAGCCCACAGGTCGAGGACACTGAAGCTTTCTTT. This codes for CASSPQVEDTEAFF.

This clone was seen only a few times. The V and J genes are TRBV29-1 and TRBJ1-2; tentative D call: TRBD1 (6 bases). This CDR3 contains 13 residues. V was cut by 4 bases and J by 6 bases, with 15 bases left in between. Germline values: CDR1 SQVTM, CDR2 ANQGSEA. Here the CDR3 reads CSVAGDPRNGYTF. The CDR3 DNA reads TGCAGCGTTGCAGGGGACCCGAGGAATGGCTACACCTTC.

The genes are TRBV5-5 and TRBJ1-3; TRBD1 aligns across 7 bases. Germline V gene data show CDR1 as SGHKS and CDR2 as YYEKEE (reference sequence). This CDR3 has 16 amino acids. V was pared by 4 bases and J by 0 bases, with 7 bases of the junction left unmatched. The CDR3 DNA follows: TGTGCCAGCAGCGTTGGGGACAGTTACTCTGGAAACACCATATATTTT. Protein product: CASSVGDSYSGNTIYF. Full variable domain (remainder filled in from reference TRBV5-5 and TRBJ1-3): DAGVTQSPTHLIKTRGQQVTLRCSPISGHKSVSWYQQVLGQGPQFIFQYYEKEERGRGNFPDRFSARQFPNYSSELNVNALLLGDSALYLCASSVGDSYSGNTIYFGEGSWLTVV.

The chain is built from TRBV29-1 and TRBJ1-1; D unclear. The CDR3 has 13 residues. Germline V gene lookup returns CDR1 SQVTM and CDR2 ANQGSEA. Trimming cost V 1 base and J 11 bases, with 17 bases left between them. CDR3 amino acids: CSVEVDGASRAFF. The CDR3 DNA follows: TGCAGCGTTGAAGTCGACGGAGCCTCGCGGGCTTTCTTT.

The CDR3 here is CASSPFMNTEAFF. CDR3 bases: TGTGCCAGTAGCCCGTTCATGAACACTGAAGCTTTCTTT. This rearrangement joins TRBV19 to TRBJ1-1; the D is unclear. Trimming removed 6 bases at V and 0 bases at J, with 8 bases between. The CDR3 has 13 amino acids. CDR1 LNHDA and CDR2 SQIVND come from the germline V gene (reference sequence).

The J gene is TRBJ2-7, the V gene TRBV5-4, with D perhaps matching TRBD1 or TRBD2 (6 bases each). Germline CDR1 is SGHNT and CDR2 is YYREEE (reference sequence). V was pared by 2 bases and J by 4 bases, with 10 bases between. The CDR3 contains 13 residues. The CDR3 region has the DNA TGTGCCAGCAGCTTCGGGGGCGAGTACGAGCAGTACTTC. Translating gives CASSFGGEYEQYF.

The chain combines TRBV5-6 with TRBJ2-1, with 9 bases aligning to TRBD2. Germline loops: CDR1 SGHDT, CDR2 YYEEEE. This CDR3 region has 15 residues. V was pared by 9 bases and J by 8 bases, with 15 bases of the junction left unmatched. CDR3 nucleotides: TGTGCCACAGGGGCTTCGGCGGGAGGGTGGGATGAGCAGTTCTTC. It specifies CATGASAGGWDEQFF.

This clone is a singleton in its sample. The chain links TRBV6-1 to TRBJ1-4; D not certain. The CDR3 is 16 residues long. V lost 3 bases and J lost 0, with 11 bases in between. The germline V gene has CDR1 MNHNS and CDR2 SASEGT. CDR3 sequence: CASSDIKGATNEKLFF. The CDR3 bases are TGTGCCAGCAGTGATATTAAGGGCGCAACTAATGAAAAACTGTTTTTT.

The chain couples TRBV9 to TRBJ2-7; 7 bases are a match to TRBD1. The CDR3 runs to 16 residues. Germline CDR1 SGDLS, CDR2 YYNGEE. Unmatched junction bases numbered 10, after V lost 0 bases and J lost 4 bases. Here the CDR3 DNA reads TGTGCCAGCAGCGTAGATTCGTCAGGGGGTGTTTACGAGCAGTACTTC. Its translation: CASSVDSSGGVYEQYF.

The rearrangement links TRBV6-1 to TRBJ1-2; D possibly corresponds to TRBD1 (5 bases). The CDR3 is 12 amino acids. The germline V gene has CDR1 MNHNS and CDR2 SASEGT. The V and J ends lost 4 bases and 4 bases respectively, with 7 bases between them. The CDR3 is CASSGDLYGYTF. The CDR3 region has the DNA TGTGCCAGCAGTGGGGACCTCTATGGCTACACCTTC.

The sample holds one count of this clone. The chain couples TRBV2 to TRBJ2-2, with D hard to call. The CDR3 is 14 residues long. Germline V gene sequence: CDR1 SNHLY, CDR2 FYNNEI. V was cut by 3 bases and J by 3 bases, with 8 bases left in between. DNA of the CDR3: TGTGCCAGCAGTGACGACACCTACACCGGGGAGCTGTTTTTT. Translating it yields CASSDDTYTGELFF.

V is TRBV29-1 and J is TRBJ1-1; the D is unclear. Between the trimmed V and J ends, which lost 1 base and 6 bases, there was a span of 6 bases. The CDR3 is made up of 11 amino acids. In germline, CDR1 is SQVTM, CDR2 ANQGSEA. The CDR3: CSVEGFSEAFF. The CDR3 DNA reads as TGCAGCGTTGAAGGGTTCTCTGAAGCTTTCTTT.

The chain employs TRBV18 and TRBJ1-1; 7 bases align to TRBD1. The germline V gene encodes CDR1 KGHSH and CDR2 LQKENI. The V segment lost 6 bases and the J segment 2 bases; nucleotides outside the gene matches: 12. The CDR3 sequence is 16 residues long. CDR3 nucleotide sequence: TGTGCCAGCTCCCGAGGGACAGCGGGGGCCAACACTGAAGCTTTCTTT. Translated: CASSRGTAGANTEAFF.

The genes are TRBV7-7 and TRBJ1-4; D is undetermined. This CDR3 has 13 amino acids. V lost 5 bases to trimming and J lost 7 bases, with 11 bases between them. Looked up from germline, CDR1 is SSHAT and CDR2 is FNYEAQ (reference sequence). The CDR3 is CASSPSTAEKLFF. DNA of the CDR3: TGTGCCAGCAGCCCGTCCACAGCTGAAAAACTGTTTTTT.

The chain employs TRBV5-4 and TRBJ2-7, with 7 bases aligning to TRBD2. V lost 0 bases, J lost 5 bases, and 2 bases stayed unmatched. This CDR3 region has 13 residues. Germline V lookup: CDR1 SGHNT, CDR2 YYREEE (reference sequence). The CDR3 spells CASSLAGGDEQYF. The CDR3 DNA reads as TGTGCCAGCAGCTTGGCGGGAGGAGACGAGCAGTACTTC.

J is TRBJ2-5 and V is TRBV2, with D possibly TRBD1 on 6 matching bases. This CDR3 contains 15 residues. CDR1 SNHLY and CDR2 FYNNEI come from the germline V gene. Trimming removed 2 bases at V and 5 bases at J, with 15 bases between. This CDR3 reads CASSEYNRVGETQYF. In DNA, the CDR3 is TGTGCCAGCAGTGAATATAACAGGGTTGGGGAGACCCAGTACTTC. The whole variable domain, filled in from reference TRBV2 and TRBJ2-5, reads EPEVTQTPSHQVTQMGQEVILRCVPISNHLYFYWYRQILGQKVEFLVSFYNNEISEKSEIFDDQFSVERPDGSNFTLKIRSTKLEDSAMYFCASSEYNRVGETQYFGPGTRLLVL.

V and J are TRBV6-6 and TRBJ2-7; either TRBD1 or TRBD2 may fit D (5 bases each). Germline V gene data show CDR1 as MNHNY and CDR2 as SVGAGI (reference sequence). The germline V and J ends were trimmed by 6 bases and 3 bases, with 12 bases remaining between them. The CDR3 length is 13 residues. CDR3 DNA sequence: TGTGCCAGCAGACGGGACCCTAGCTACGAGCAGTACTTC. Its protein product is CASRRDPSYEQYF.

The gene calls are TRBV6-1 and TRBJ2-3; 8 nucleotides line up with TRBD2. V shed 10 bases, J shed 7 bases, and the junction held 13 bases outside the gene matches. Germline V gene sequence: CDR1 MNHNS, CDR2 SASEGT. The CDR3 consists of 14 residues. The DNA for the CDR3 is TGTGCCACCACGGGACTAGAGAATCTTTATACGCAGTATTTT. It translates to CATTGLENLYTQYF.

This sequence joins TRBV7-3 and TRBJ2-1; a weak D match, TRBD2 (5 bases). The germline CDR1 and CDR2 sequences are SGHTA and FQGTGA. The CDR3 consists of 16 residues. Trimming took 4 bases from V and 1 from J, leaving 14 bases between them. DNA for the CDR3: TGTGCCAGCAGCTCATCAGCGGATACTTCCTACAATGAGCAGTTCTTC. Translated, it gives CASSSSADTSYNEQFF.

This chain uses TRBV5-1 with TRBJ2-2; D is unclear. Germline CDR1 and CDR2: SGHRS and YFSETQ. The CDR3 covers 15 residues. The V and J ends lost 1 base and 2 bases respectively, with 9 bases between them. The CDR3 DNA reads TGCGCCAGCAGCTTGAGGCAACTTAACACCGGGGAGCTGTTTTTT. As protein: CASSLRQLNTGELFF.

The gene calls are TRBV21-1 and TRBJ2-7; the DNA was not used to check the table's D call, TRBD2. TRBV21-1 constitutes a pseudogene. This CDR3 region has 12 residues. CDR3 nucleotides: TGTGCCAGCCCAAACGGTTCTTTTGAGCAGTACTTC. Protein sequence: CASPNGSFEQYF.

The count of this clone is one. The chain employs TRBV11-3 and TRBJ1-5, with 8 bases lining up with TRBD1. J gave up 4 bases and V 4 bases, and 6 bases lay outside the gene matches. The CDR3 has 15 amino acids. The V gene's germline CDR1 is SGHNT and CDR2 YENEEA. CDR3 protein: CASSSPTGVNQPQHF. In DNA, the CDR3 is TGTGCCAGCAGCTCCCCGACAGGGGTTAATCAGCCCCAGCATTTT.

Written as DNA, the CDR3 is TGTGCCAGCAGCTTGGGCGGGACAAAGGGCGTTAATGAGCAGTTCTTC. Encoded protein: CASSLGGTKGVNEQFF. V gene TRBV5-6 combines with J gene TRBJ2-1; TRBD1 or TRBD2 may be the D gene (6 bases each). This CDR3 has 16 residues. Germline values: CDR1 SGHDT, CDR2 YYEEEE. Trimming took 0 bases from V and 7 from J, leaving 17 bases between them.